These 15 T cell receptor beta chains were all obtained from the same sample, sequenced in a study of T cells in Graves' hyperthyroidism and ophthalmopathy. There were TCR beta CDR3 regions amplified from RNA transcripts. First-round RT-PCR targeting the TCR CDR3 was performed with the HTBI primer set. In TCRdb, the multiplex PCR reads were re-called with MiXCR into one record per CDR3 protein. Of hundreds of thousands of distinct CDR3 sequences in the sample, under 25% are singletons; the top ten hold roughly a third. Sequencing input: blood. These receptors came from a man aged 25 to 40 with Graves' ophthalmopathy.

This clonotype has just a few counts. The chain recombines TRBV29-1 with TRBJ2-7, with D possibly being TRBD1 (5 bases). The CDR3 contains 11 residues. The germline CDR1 and CDR2 sequences are SQVTM and ANQGSEA. V dropped 3 bases and J dropped 8 bases, with 11 bases sitting between them. The CDR3 reads CSVDGQGQQYF. The CDR3 DNA reads TGCAGCGTTGACGGGCAGGGCCAGCAGTACTTC.

The V and J genes are TRBV27 and TRBJ2-1; perhaps D is TRBD1 or TRBD2 (5 bases each). Looked up from germline, CDR1 is MNHEY and CDR2 is SMNVEV (reference sequence). V lost 4 bases, J lost 5 bases, and 15 bases lay in between. The CDR3 is 15 residues long. DNA for the CDR3: TGTGCCAGCAGTTCCTCGGGGACGGTGGACAATGAGCAGTTCTTC. Translated, it gives CASSSSGTVDNEQFF.

This clonotype was counted ten times or more. The rearrangement uses TRBV20-1 and TRBJ2-5; 15 bases align to TRBD2. The germline gives CDR1 DFQATT, CDR2 SNEGSKA (reference sequence). V lost 6 bases to trimming and J lost 2 bases; unmatched junction nucleotides: 10. This CDR3 is built from 17 residues. The CDR3, as DNA: TGCAGTGCAGCGGGACTAGCGGGAGGACCAAAACAAGAGACCCAGTACTTC. It yields the protein CSAAGLAGGPKQETQYF.

The chain couples TRBV28 to TRBJ2-3; no clear D gene. The CDR3 runs 12 residues. Looked up from germline, CDR1 is MDHEN and CDR2 is SYDVKM. Trimming left V 1 base short and J 8 bases short, with 7 bases between. The CDR3 bases are TGTGCCAGCAGTTTATCTCAGGTTACGCAGTATTTT. It specifies CASSLSQVTQYF.

This clonotype was picked up one time. At one end, the junction sequence differs from germline, possibly due to a read error. This rearrangement joins TRBV5-1 to TRBJ1-4; 7 nucleotides line up with TRBD1. This CDR3 has 14 residues. Looked up from germline, CDR1 is SGHRS and CDR2 is YFSETQ. The CDR3 DNA follows: TGCGCCAGCAACAGGGGCCGCCTCAATGAAAACCTGTTTTTT. Residues: CASNRGRLNENLFF. The full variable domain, its missing parts supplied by reference TRBV5-1 and TRBJ1-4, is KAGVTQTPRYLIKTRGQQVTLSCSPISGHRSVSWYQQTPGQGLQFLFEYFSETQRNKGNFPGRFSGRQFSNSRSEMNVSTLELGDSALYLCASNRGRLNENLFFGSGTQLSVL.

J is TRBJ1-3 and V is TRBV5-1, with 8 nucleotides matching TRBD1. The CDR3 is made up of 15 amino acids. Trimming removed 4 bases from V and 8 bases from J; junction bases left unmatched: 11. Germline values: CDR1 SGHRS, CDR2 YFSETQ. The CDR3 region has the DNA TGCGCCAGCAGCCACGGGGACAGGTCGTGGGACACCATATATTTT. Its translation: CASSHGDRSWDTIYF. The complete variable domain, with remaining parts taken from reference TRBV5-1 and TRBJ1-3, reads KAGVTQTPRYLIKTRGQQVTLSCSPISGHRSVSWYQQTPGQGLQFLFEYFSETQRNKGNFPGRFSGRQFSNSRSEMNVSTLELGDSALYLCASSHGDRSWDTIYFGEGSWLTVV.

This clonotype was seen ten or more times. CDR3 region: CASRPGITSNQPQHF. In DNA form, the CDR3 reads TGTGCCAGCCGCCCCGGGATAACTAGCAATCAGCCCCAGCATTTT. The chain uses TRBV28 and TRBJ1-5; D not certain. This CDR3 contains 15 residues. Germline CDR1 and CDR2: MDHEN and SYDVKM. The V and J ends lost 8 bases and 0 bases respectively, with 14 bases between them. The variable domain in full, with the rest retrieved from reference TRBV28 and TRBJ1-5, is DVKVTQSSRYLVKRTGEKVFLECVQDMDHENMFWYRQDPGLGLRLIYFSYDVKMKEKGDIPEGYSVSREKKERFSLILESASTNQTSMYLCASRPGITSNQPQHFGDGTRLSIL.

At least ten counts were recorded for this clonotype. The gene calls are TRBV7-8 and TRBJ1-1; D is unclear. V gave up 0 bases and J gave up 4 bases, with 9 bases separating them. This CDR3 contains 14 residues. The germline V gene has CDR1 SGHVS and CDR2 FQNEAQ. The CDR3 region has the DNA TGTGCCAGCAGCTTAGCGTTCGGCGGCACTGAAGCTTTCTTT. It translates to CASSLAFGGTEAFF. Based on the CDR3 plus reference TRBV7-8 and TRBJ1-1, the full variable domain is GAGVSQSPRYKVAKRGQDVALRCDPISGHVSLFWYQQALGQGPEFLTYFQNEAQLDKSGLPSDRFFAERPEGSVSTLKIQRTQQEDSAVYLCASSLAFGGTEAFFGQGTRLTVV.

The chain joins TRBV20-1 to TRBJ2-3; a weak D match, TRBD2 (6 bases). Trimming stripped 3 bases from V and 1 base from J, with 8 bases between. The CDR3 totals 13 residues. CDR1 DFQATT and CDR2 SNEGSKA come from the germline V gene (reference sequence). The CDR3 nucleotides read TGCAGTGCTAGCGGGAGTGGCACAGATACGCAGTATTTT. This codes for CSASGSGTDTQYF.

Points on this clonotype: Since the CDR3 does not end with the conserved phenylalanine or tryptophan, this likely comes from a read error. This chain joins TRBV6-5 and TRBJ2-7; D not certain. With 4 bases removed from V and 4 bases from J, the gap between germline ends came to 14 bases. The germline CDR1 and CDR2 sequences are MNHEY and SVGAGI. This CDR3 region has 14 residues. The chain's CDR3 is CASSLQVTPYEQYL. CDR3 DNA sequence: TGTGCCAGCAGTTTGCAGGTAACTCCTTACGAGCAGTACCTC.

The chain links TRBV20-1 to TRBJ2-1; 15 positions agree with TRBD2. Germline V lookup: CDR1 DFQATT, CDR2 SNEGSKA (reference sequence). The CDR3 consists of 17 residues. The V and J ends lost 6 bases and 0 bases, in that order; junction bases with no gene match: 6. The CDR3 bases are TGCAGTGCCAAGGGACTAGCGGGAGGCAGCTCCTACAATGAGCAGTTCTTC. Translating it yields CSAKGLAGGSSYNEQFF.

This clonotype came up many times. The genes are TRBV2 and TRBJ2-7; unclear D gene. V lost 3 bases and J lost 0, with 6 bases in between. Germline assignment: CDR1 SNHLY and CDR2 FYNNEI. The CDR3 runs to 13 residues. In nucleotides, the CDR3 is TGTGCCAGCAGTGACAACAACTCCTACGAGCAGTACTTC. As protein: CASSDNNSYEQYF.

The chain uses TRBV27 and TRBJ1-1; TRBD1 matches at 9 bases. The V gene end was trimmed by 5 bases and the J gene end by 3 bases; junction bases not matched to a gene: 7. The CDR3 is made up of 15 amino acids. The germline V gene encodes CDR1 MNHEY and CDR2 SMNVEV (reference sequence). CDR3 sequence: CASSLYRGLDTEAFF. The CDR3 DNA reads as TGTGCCAGCAGTCTCTACAGGGGGCTGGACACTGAAGCTTTCTTT.

This chain joins TRBV28 and TRBJ1-1; 8 nucleotides match TRBD1. V shed 7 bases, J shed 4 bases, and the junction held 14 bases outside the gene matches. The CDR3 is 16 amino acids. Germline lookup yields CDR1 MDHEN and CDR2 SYDVKM. The CDR3 loop is CASTPGTGIASTEAFF. CDR3 coding DNA: TGTGCCAGCACCCCCGGGACAGGCATCGCCAGCACTGAAGCTTTCTTT.

This clonotype turned up a few times. The chain joins TRBV7-9 to TRBJ2-1; the D call may be TRBD1 or TRBD2 (5 bases each). Per the germline V gene, CDR1 is SEHNR and CDR2 is FQNEAQ (reference sequence). V was shortened by 5 bases and J by 10 bases, with 15 bases between the two germline ends. This CDR3 has 13 amino acids. The DNA for the CDR3 is TGTGCCAGCAGCATGAGGGGAGACCTAGAGCAGTTCTTC. Protein product: CASSMRGDLEQFF.